Listed here are 10 T cell receptor beta chains from one sample, sequenced in a study of T cells in women clearing cervical HPV infection. Clones were sequenced by immunoSEQ multiplex PCR, and TCRdb holds only the in-frame ones, with some missing. The sample holds over 25,000 clones. Sequences were obtained from blood buffy coat. The receptors stem from a woman between 18 and 69 years old with a cervical HPV16 infection that either progressed to CIN3+ or cleared (not recorded which).

Remarks on this clone: The read ends 3 residues before the CDR3 terminus; that terminus is restored from the germline J gene. The chain couples TRBV5-8 to TRBJ1-1; D is uncertain. V was cut by 5 bases and J by 0 bases, with 8 bases left in between. CDR3 length: 13 residues. Germline CDR1 reads SGHTS; CDR2 reads YDEGEE. CDR3 sequence: CASSGDMNTEAFF. The sequenced part of the CDR3 DNA is TGTGCCAGCAGTGGAGACATGAACACTGAA.

Of note for this clone: The read is 3 residues too short to cover the CDR3 end, so that end is filled in from the germline J gene. This rearrangement joins TRBV19 to TRBJ1-6; possible D gene TRBD1, 5 bases. The V gene lost 8 bases and the J gene lost 6 bases, with 11 bases spanning the gap. This CDR3 has 13 residues. Germline values: CDR1 LNHDA, CDR2 SQIVND (reference sequence). The sequenced CDR3 bases are TGTGCCAGTCAACAGGTCCCTAATTCACCC. Translating gives CASQQVPNSP. The full CDR3 reads CASQQVPNSPLHF.

The part of the CDR3 DNA that was read is TGCGCCAGCAGTCCCTCCAGCGGGAGGAGGGAGAGC. As protein: CASSPSSGRRES. The CDR3 in full is CASSPSSGRRESYTF. The chain joins TRBV23-1 to TRBJ1-2; D gene unclear. The DNA ends 3 residues before the CDR3 does, and the rest of the CDR3 is filled in from the germline J gene. TRBV23-1 is reported as an ORF; its role is uncertain. The CDR3 spans 15 residues.

A note on this clone: Read data end 3 residues before the CDR3 end; the end is taken from the germline J gene. The rearrangement links TRBV27 to TRBJ2-7, with TRBD1 identical over 10 bases. This CDR3 is built from 14 residues. The ends lost 5 bases at V and 5 bases at J; junction bases unmatched: 6. Germline V gene sequence: CDR1 MNHEY, CDR2 SMNVEV (reference sequence). CDR3 DNA (partial): TGTGCCAGCAGTCGACAGGGGGCGCGACACGAG. Its translation: CASSRQGARHE. The CDR3 as a whole reads CASSRQGARHEQYF.

In the case of this clone: The read terminates 3 residues ahead of where the CDR3 ends, so the germline J gene completes it. The chain employs TRBV7-2 and TRBJ1-6; 7 nucleotides align to TRBD1. CDR3 length: 15 residues. Germline values: CDR1 SGHTA, CDR2 FQGNSA. CDR3 loop: CASSSPTGTLRALHF. Partial CDR3 DNA: TGTGCCAGCAGCTCCCCGACAGGGACCCTTAGGGCC.

With regard to this clone: The CDR3 extends 3 residues past the end of the read, so its final part is completed from the germline J gene. The rearrangement joins TRBV20-1 to TRBJ1-1; D unclear. V dropped 2 bases and J dropped 0 bases, with 7 bases sitting between them. CDR1 is DFQATT, CDR2 SNEGSKA, per germline (reference sequence). The CDR3 runs to 13 residues. The sequenced CDR3 bases are TGCAGTGCTAGAATCGACATGAACACTGAA. Translation: CSARIDMNTE. The entire CDR3 protein reads CSARIDMNTEAFF.

Turning to this clone: The CDR3 end falls 3 residues outside the read, so it is completed with the germline J gene. The V and J genes are TRBV20-1 and TRBJ1-2, with D unresolved. Germline V CDR1 and CDR2: DFQATT, SNEGSKA (reference sequence). CDR3 length: 14 residues. The CDR3 protein is CSASLGVSSYDYTF. Incomplete CDR3 DNA: TGCAGTGCTAGTCTCGGGGTTAGCTCCTACGAC.

Notes on this clone: The CDR3 end is not reached by the read, which stops 3 residues before it; the germline J gene fills it in. V is TRBV4-1 and J is TRBJ2-3; 11 bases agree with TRBD2. Germline assignment: CDR1 MGHRA and CDR2 YSYEKL. J was trimmed by 2 bases and V by 1 base; bases with no gene match: 2. CDR3 size: 16 residues. CDR3 amino acids: CASSQASGGSTDTQYF. The sequenced CDR3 bases are TGCGCCAGCAGCCAAGCTAGCGGGGGGTCCACAGATACG.

The CDR3 here is CASSSRQSSYNEQFF. Incomplete CDR3 DNA: TGTGCCAGCAGCTCACGACAGAGCTCCTACAATGAG. The chain has TRBV7-3 and TRBJ2-1; a weak D match, TRBD1 (5 bases). The read gets to within 3 residues of the CDR3 end, and the germline J gene fills in the rest. This CDR3 contains 15 residues. Germline-derived CDR1 and CDR2 are SGHTA and FQGTGA. V lost 4 bases and J 0 bases, leaving 10 bases between the germline ends.

A word on this clone: The missing CDR3 end, 3 residues past where the read stops, is filled in from the germline J gene. J is TRBJ2-6 and V is TRBV5-1, with a weak D call TRBD1 (6 bases). Looked up from germline, CDR1 is SGHRS and CDR2 is YFSETQ. V gave up 5 bases and J gave up 0 bases, with 18 bases separating them. This CDR3 has 18 residues. The DNA read from the CDR3 is TGCGCCAGCAGTCTGGGATCGACAGGCTTCTCTGGGGCCAACGTC. Its protein product is CASSLGSTGFSGANV. The full CDR3 is CASSLGSTGFSGANVLTF.